What follows are 27 T cell receptor beta chains derived from one specimen sequenced in a study of T cells in localized non-small cell lung cancer. Libraries were prepared by immunoSEQ multiplex PCR; TCRdb keeps only in-frame clonotypes and omits some of them. The table shows 70,000 to 80,000 clones, with 88% occurring only once. The source material was peripheral blood, sampled before any cancer treatment. These receptors all come from a woman aged 35 to 69 with stage I squamous cell lung carcinoma.

Only one count was recorded for this clone. This chain links TRBV19 with TRBJ1-1; the D gene is possibly TRBD1 (6 bases). Trimming took off 6 bases at V and 4 bases at J, with 24 bases between the two ends. Germline V gene data show CDR1 as LNHDA and CDR2 as SQIVND (reference sequence). CDR3 size: 17 residues. The CDR3 sequence: CASRSRGLAEFGTEAFF. CDR3 DNA: TGTGCCAGTAGGTCCAGGGGTCTCGCAGAGTTCGGCACTGAAGCTTTCTTT.

This clone has just one count. The J gene is TRBJ2-2, the V gene TRBV6-5, with D unresolved. The CDR3 has 13 residues. Germline loops: CDR1 MNHEY, CDR2 SVGAGI. V lost 11 bases, J lost 9 bases, and 19 bases lay in between. CDR3 amino acids: CASTQAFPRELFF. DNA of the CDR3: TGTGCCTCTACCCAGGCCTTCCCGCGGGAGCTGTTTTTT.

The chain combines TRBV6-5 with TRBJ1-6; D gene unclear. Germline V gene sequence: CDR1 MNHEY, CDR2 SVGAGI. This CDR3 contains 16 residues. V lost 0 bases and J 0 bases, leaving 6 bases between the germline ends. The CDR3 sequence: CASSYSASSYNSPLHF. CDR3 coding DNA: TGTGCCAGCAGTTACTCGGCGAGCTCCTATAATTCACCCCTCCACTTT.

This chain uses TRBV6-6 with TRBJ1-2, with D possibly TRBD1 on 6 matching bases. The CDR3 is 15 residues long. The germline V gene encodes CDR1 MNHNY and CDR2 SVGAGI (reference sequence). V was shortened by 2 bases and J by 3 bases, with 13 bases between the two germline ends. CDR3 DNA sequence: TGTGCCAGCAGTTACCCCCTTACAGGGTACTATGGCTACACCTTC. Amino acids: CASSYPLTGYYGYTF.

V is TRBV5-1 and J is TRBJ2-1, with D maybe TRBD2 (5 bases). Trimming shortened V by 4 bases and J by 3 bases, and 20 bases separated the two germline ends. The CDR3 runs 17 residues. Germline V gives CDR1 SGHRS, CDR2 YFSETQ. The CDR3 loop is CASSLTTGSRYYNEQFF. Written as DNA, the CDR3 is TGCGCCAGCAGCCTGACTACCGGGTCCCGCTACTACAATGAGCAGTTCTTC.

This chain joins TRBV5-4 and TRBJ1-5, with D maybe TRBD1 (6 bases). The length of the CDR3 is 14 residues. CDR1 and CDR2 (germline): SGHNT, YYREEE (reference sequence). Trimming left V 10 bases short and J 0 bases short, with 14 bases between. The CDR3 here is CAARDRHSNQPQHF. Here the CDR3 DNA reads TGTGCCGCCCGTGACAGGCATAGCAATCAGCCCCAGCATTTT.

This clone appeared once. The chain employs TRBV6-1 and TRBJ1-1; a weak D match, TRBD1 (6 bases). Trimming pared 2 bases from V and 7 bases from J, leaving 14 bases between. This CDR3 spans 14 amino acids. Germline V lookup: CDR1 MNHNS, CDR2 SASEGT. The CDR3 DNA is TGTGCCAGCAGTGAACGAGTCCACAGGGTTGAAGCTTTCTTT. Its translation is CASSERVHRVEAFF.

The chain joins TRBV29-1 to TRBJ2-2; D possibly matches TRBD1 or TRBD2 (7 bases each). The CDR3 sequence is 16 residues long. Germline CDR1 and CDR2: SQVTM and ANQGSEA. V lost 6 bases and J 3 bases, leaving 20 bases between the germline ends. The DNA for the CDR3 is TGCAGCGTGATGACAGGGACTATAATGGACACCGGGGAGCTGTTTTTT. Its translation: CSVMTGTIMDTGELFF.

Here the CDR3 DNA reads TGTGCCAGCAGTCCGAGACTAGCGGGCGGGTCGGATGAGCAGTTCTTC. It specifies CASSPRLAGGSDEQFF. V and J are TRBV27 and TRBJ2-1; TRBD2 matches 10 bases. The V gene's germline CDR1 is MNHEY and CDR2 SMNVEV (reference sequence). This CDR3 comprises 16 residues. Trimming at V came to 5 bases and at J to 8 bases, leaving 12 bases not matched to a gene.

This clone was seen once. V is TRBV7-9 and J is TRBJ2-5, with 8 nucleotides matching TRBD2. Matching the DNA end better, TRBJ2-7 makes the J call doubtful. CDR3 length: 14 amino acids. Germline lookup yields CDR1 SEHNR and CDR2 FQNEAQ (reference sequence). Here the CDR3 DNA reads TGTGCCAGCAGCCCCGGGGGGGGACCCTACGAGCAGTACTTC. Protein product: CASSPGGGPYEQYF.

CDR3 DNA: TGTGCCAGCAACAGAGAAGGGGGGCCGACTAACTATGGCTACACCTTC. Translated: CASNREGGPTNYGYTF. The V gene is TRBV9, the J gene TRBJ1-2, with TRBD1 as a possible D gene (6 bases). The V and J ends lost 6 bases and 0 bases respectively, with 18 bases between them. CDR1 SGDLS and CDR2 YYNGEE come from the germline V gene. The CDR3 is 16 residues long.

The chain has TRBV6-1 and TRBJ2-1, with 7 nucleotides matching TRBD2. Per the germline V gene, CDR1 is MNHNS and CDR2 is SASEGT. With V trimmed by 7 bases and J by 1 base, 4 bases remained unmatched. CDR3 size: 14 residues. The CDR3 spells CASKWGGSYNEQFF. The CDR3 nucleotides are TGTGCCAGCAAGTGGGGGGGGTCCTACAATGAGCAGTTCTTC.

The chain joins TRBV29-1 to TRBJ1-1, with D perhaps TRBD1 (5 bases). The V gene's germline CDR1 is SQVTM and CDR2 ANQGSEA. Trimming stripped 3 bases from V and 0 bases from J, with 8 bases between. The CDR3 sequence is 13 residues long. The CDR3 DNA reads as TGCAGCGTTGATGCGGACATGAACACTGAAGCTTTCTTT. It is translated as CSVDADMNTEAFF.

The rearrangement uses TRBV6-1 and TRBJ2-3, with D possibly TRBD2 on 6 matching bases. Trimming left V 6 bases short and J 4 bases short, with 14 bases between. Per germline, CDR1 MNHNS and CDR2 SASEGT. The CDR3 sequence is 14 residues long. The CDR3 is CASRRLEGSDTQYF. The CDR3 nucleotides are TGTGCCAGCAGGAGACTAGAAGGTTCAGATACGCAGTATTTT.

The chain recombines TRBV6-1 with TRBJ2-5; tentatively, D is TRBD1 (5 bases). This CDR3 contains 14 residues. Trimming cost V 2 bases and J 9 bases, with 16 bases left between them. Germline CDR1 and CDR2: MNHNS and SASEGT. The chain's CDR3 is CASSERPVLGAQYF. The DNA for the CDR3 is TGTGCCAGCAGTGAACGGCCAGTTCTAGGGGCCCAGTACTTC.

The chain joins TRBV6-1 to TRBJ1-5; 8 nucleotides line up with TRBD1. Germline-derived CDR1 and CDR2 are MNHNS and SASEGT. This CDR3 has 15 amino acids. Trimming cost V 6 bases and J 4 bases; bases outside gene matches: 8. CDR3 nucleotide sequence: TGTGCCAGCAGAGGGGGACAGGCCATTAATCAGCCCCAGCATTTT. Encoded protein: CASRGGQAINQPQHF.

V gene TRBV9 combines with J gene TRBJ2-1; D perhaps matches TRBD2 (5 bases). Germline V gene data show CDR1 as SGDLS and CDR2 as YYNGEE. The CDR3 is 14 amino acids. Trimming removed 4 bases from V and 10 bases from J, with 18 bases in between. The CDR3 protein is CASSPKASGWEQFF. DNA for the CDR3: TGTGCCAGCAGCCCTAAGGCTTCGGGGTGGGAGCAGTTCTTC.

The V call is TRBV5-6, the J call TRBJ1-5, with D perhaps TRBD1 (6 bases). V was shortened by 1 base and J by 5 bases, with 7 bases between the two germline ends. The CDR3 sequence is 13 residues long. The germline gives CDR1 SGHDT, CDR2 YYEEEE. The CDR3 reads CASSLPGDQPQHF. The CDR3 DNA reads TGTGCCAGCAGCTTGCCAGGGGATCAGCCCCAGCATTTT.

V is TRBV4-1 and J is TRBJ1-3; no clear D. Trimming took off 1 base at V and 0 bases at J, with 13 bases between the two ends. The CDR3 is 17 amino acids. Germline V gives CDR1 MGHRA, CDR2 YSYEKL. CDR3 nucleotides: TGCGCCAGCAGCCAAGGTGTAACGGAGAGCTCTGGAAACACCATATATTTT. Translation gives CASSQGVTESSGNTIYF.

The V and J genes are TRBV5-8 and TRBJ1-4; 7 positions agree with TRBD1. Germline trimming cut 5 bases from V and 8 bases from J; bases unmatched to any gene: 9. Germline V lookup: CDR1 SGHTS, CDR2 YDEGEE. This CDR3 region has 14 residues. CDR3 region: CASSLPRGVEKLFF. The CDR3 DNA follows: TGTGCCAGCAGTCTCCCCAGGGGGGTCGAAAAACTGTTTTTT.

V usage is TRBV6-5 and J usage is TRBJ1-4; D gene unclear. Deletions cut 2 bases from V and 8 bases from J, with 12 bases between. The CDR3 length is 14 residues. Germline values: CDR1 MNHEY, CDR2 SVGAGI. For the CDR3, the DNA is TGTGCCAGCAGTTACCGAGGTGGGGTAGAAAAACTGTTTTTT. Residues: CASSYRGGVEKLFF.

The chain carries TRBV19 and TRBJ1-2; D is perhaps TRBD1 (6 bases). Trimming took 2 bases from V and 4 from J, leaving 14 bases between them. This CDR3 comprises 15 residues. The germline V gene has CDR1 LNHDA and CDR2 SQIVND (reference sequence). DNA of the CDR3: TGTGCCAGTAGTATAAACAGCCCAGGGGTCTATGGCTACACCTTC. This translates into CASSINSPGVYGYTF. Using reference TRBV19 and TRBJ1-2 for the parts outside the CDR3, the full variable domain is DGGITQSPKYLFRKEGQNVTLSCEQNLNHDAMYWYRQDPGQGLRLIYYSQIVNDFQKGDIAEGYSVSREKKESFPLTVTSAQKNPTAFYLCASSINSPGVYGYTFGSGTRLTVV.

This clone was recorded a few times. This chain links TRBV7-3 with TRBJ2-1, with D possibly matching TRBD2 (7 bases). This CDR3 is built from 15 residues. V dropped 3 bases and J dropped 7 bases, with 16 bases sitting between them. Germline CDR1 reads SGHTA; CDR2 reads FQGTGA. CDR3: CASSFGEGRGNEQFF. The CDR3 coding sequence is TGTGCCAGCAGCTTTGGGGAAGGGAGGGGGAATGAGCAGTTCTTC.

V and J are TRBV5-1 and TRBJ2-5; 10 nucleotides match TRBD2. J gave up 4 bases and V 5 bases, and 17 bases lay outside the gene matches. The CDR3 sequence is 18 residues long. Germline V gene lookup returns CDR1 SGHRS and CDR2 YFSETQ. Here the CDR3 reads CASRRATAGGHPGETQYF. For the CDR3, the DNA is TGCGCCAGCAGACGGGCAACAGCGGGGGGGCATCCGGGAGAGACCCAGTACTTC.

This rearrangement joins TRBV10-2 to TRBJ1-2; 10 nucleotides agree with TRBD1. Germline V gives CDR1 WSHSY, CDR2 SAAADI. V lost 8 bases and J lost 7; bases outside the gene matches: 10. The CDR3 sequence is 14 residues long. This chain's CDR3 is CASVTGQGESGYTF. For the CDR3, the DNA is TGCGCCAGCGTTACAGGACAGGGGGAGAGTGGCTACACCTTC.

This CDR3 reads CASSYRDREKLFF. As DNA, the CDR3 is TGTGCCAGCAGTTACAGAGATCGAGAAAAACTGTTTTTT. The chain couples TRBV6-5 to TRBJ1-4; D is undetermined. The CDR3 covers 13 residues. CDR1 and CDR2 from the germline V gene are MNHEY and SVGAGI. Trimming took 2 bases from V and 8 from J, leaving 9 bases between them.

The rearrangement links TRBV19 to TRBJ2-5; tentatively, D is TRBD2 (5 bases). V lost 1 base, J lost 5 bases, and 8 bases lay in between. Germline V lookup: CDR1 LNHDA, CDR2 SQIVND (reference sequence). CDR3 size: 13 residues. CDR3 coding DNA: TGTGCCAGTAGTATAGGAGGGAAGGAGACCCAGTACTTC. It is translated as CASSIGGKETQYF.